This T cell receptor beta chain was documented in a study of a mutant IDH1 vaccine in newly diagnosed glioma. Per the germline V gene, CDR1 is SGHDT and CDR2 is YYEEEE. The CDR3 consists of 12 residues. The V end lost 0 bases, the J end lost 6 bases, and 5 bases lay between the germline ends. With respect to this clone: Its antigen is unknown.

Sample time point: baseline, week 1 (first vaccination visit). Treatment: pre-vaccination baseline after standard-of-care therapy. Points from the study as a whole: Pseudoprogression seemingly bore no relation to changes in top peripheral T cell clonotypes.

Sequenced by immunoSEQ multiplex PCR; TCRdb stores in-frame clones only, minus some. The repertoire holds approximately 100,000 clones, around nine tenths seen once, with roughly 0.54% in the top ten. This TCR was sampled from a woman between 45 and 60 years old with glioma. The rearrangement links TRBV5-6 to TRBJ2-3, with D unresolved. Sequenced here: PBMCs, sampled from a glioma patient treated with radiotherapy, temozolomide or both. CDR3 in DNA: TGTGCCAGCAGCTTGGTAGGTGATACGCAGTATTTT. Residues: CASSLVGDTQYF. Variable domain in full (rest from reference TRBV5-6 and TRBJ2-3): DAGVTQSPTHLIKTRGQQVTLRCSPKSGHDTVSWYQQALGQGPQFIFQYYEEEERQRGNFPDRFSGHQFPNYSSELNVNALLLGDSALYLCASSLVGDTQYFGPGTRLTVL.